What follows are 19 T cell receptor beta chains derived from one specimen sequenced in a study of blood T cell repertoires in COVID-19. Some clones are missing from TCRdb's copy, which holds only in-frame ones; the method was immunoSEQ multiplex PCR. The sample has around 240,000 clones, 75% to 90% seen once. The sample taken for sequencing was PBMCs or T cells enriched from blood (not recorded which). Every receptor here comes from a woman aged 45-65 years who had recovered from COVID-19.

On this clone: Other DNA variants within this sample encode the same CDR3. The chain combines TRBV28 with TRBJ1-5; 10 bases agree with TRBD1. The germline gives CDR1 MDHEN, CDR2 SYDVKM. The CDR3 runs to 15 residues. Germline trimming cut 6 bases from V and 2 bases from J; bases unmatched to any gene: 4. The CDR3 coding sequence is TGTGCCAGCAGCTCGACAGGGGGCGGCAATCAGCCCCAGCATTTT. Amino acids: CASSSTGGGNQPQHF. The variable domain in full, with the rest retrieved from reference TRBV28 and TRBJ1-5, is DVKVTQSSRYLVKRTGEKVFLECVQDMDHENMFWYRQDPGLGLRLIYFSYDVKMKEKGDIPEGYSVSREKKERFSLILESASTNQTSMYLCASSSTGGGNQPQHFGDGTRLSIL.

The chain links TRBV18 to TRBJ1-2; maybe TRBD1 (5 bases). Germline V gene lookup returns CDR1 KGHSH and CDR2 LQKENI. V lost 6 bases, J lost 6 bases, and 14 bases lay in between. The CDR3 runs 13 residues. The CDR3 here is CASSRGGSNGYTF. The CDR3 nucleotides are TGTGCCAGCTCCCGGGGGGGATCAAATGGCTACACCTTC.

This chain uses TRBV29-1 with TRBJ2-3; D call uncertain. Germline V CDR1 and CDR2: SQVTM, ANQGSEA. Trimming took 4 bases from V and 1 from J, leaving 9 bases between them. The CDR3 contains 13 residues. The CDR3 spells CSVAWQGTDTQYF. The CDR3 DNA is TGCAGCGTTGCGTGGCAGGGCACAGATACGCAGTATTTT.

This clone was seen a handful of times. This chain connects TRBV7-9 to TRBJ2-2, with 7 positions matching TRBD1. V trimming: 1 base; J trimming: 4 bases; junction bases outside the gene matches: 3. The germline gives CDR1 SEHNR, CDR2 FQNEAQ (reference sequence). The CDR3 totals 15 residues. The CDR3 here is CASSLGHRGTGELFF. In nucleotides, the CDR3 is TGTGCCAGCAGCTTAGGACACAGGGGCACCGGGGAGCTGTTTTTT.

The CDR3 protein is CASTLGQGTDTQYF. The CDR3 DNA is TGTGCCAGCACCCTGGGGCAGGGGACAGATACGCAGTATTTT. This chain joins TRBV7-2 and TRBJ2-3, with D possibly matching TRBD1 (6 bases). Looked up from germline, CDR1 is SGHTA and CDR2 is FQGNSA. With 7 bases removed from V and 3 bases from J, the gap between germline ends came to 14 bases. This CDR3 has 14 residues.

This clone was seen only once. The chain combines TRBV5-1 with TRBJ2-2; D is unresolved. The CDR3 extends over 16 amino acids. V was trimmed by 4 bases and J by 3 bases, leaving 16 bases between them. The V gene's germline CDR1 is SGHRS and CDR2 YFSETQ. This CDR3 is CASSLVGRSDTGELFF. CDR3 bases: TGCGCCAGCAGCCTCGTGGGCAGATCCGACACCGGGGAGCTGTTTTTT.

The V call is TRBV7-3, the J call TRBJ2-7; TRBD2 matches at 11 bases. Germline CDR1 is SGHTA and CDR2 is FQGTGA. This CDR3 has 18 amino acids. V trimming: 5 bases; J trimming: 3 bases; junction bases outside the gene matches: 15. The CDR3 spells CASSARLAGPHYYYEQYF. The CDR3 region has the DNA TGTGCCAGCAGCGCCCGACTAGCGGGACCCCATTATTACTACGAGCAGTACTTC. The variable domain in full, with the rest retrieved from reference TRBV7-3 and TRBJ2-7, is GAGVSQTPSNKVTEKGKYVELRCDPISGHTALYWYRQSLGQGPEFLIYFQGTGAADDSGLPNDRFFAVRPEGSVSTLKIQRTERGDSAVYLCASSARLAGPHYYYEQYFGPGTRLTVT.

The gene calls are TRBV5-6 and TRBJ2-7, with TRBD2 matching over 10 bases. This CDR3 region has 18 residues. From germline, CDR1 is SGHDT and CDR2 YYEEEE. V was pared by 3 bases and J by 4 bases, with 16 bases of the junction left unmatched. The CDR3 coding sequence is TGTGCCAGCAGCTCACAACTGGGGACTAGCGACTTCCCATACGAGCAGTACTTC. It codes for CASSSQLGTSDFPYEQYF. Combining the CDR3 with reference TRBV5-6 and TRBJ2-7 gives the whole variable domain DAGVTQSPTHLIKTRGQQVTLRCSPKSGHDTVSWYQQALGQGPQFIFQYYEEEERQRGNFPDRFSGHQFPNYSSELNVNALLLGDSALYLCASSSQLGTSDFPYEQYFGPGTRLTVT.

The chain is built from TRBV6-1 and TRBJ2-3; tentative D call: TRBD1 (6 bases). Germline assignment: CDR1 MNHNS and CDR2 SASEGT. Trimming stripped 3 bases from V and 3 bases from J, with 16 bases between. The CDR3 is made up of 16 amino acids. Here the CDR3 reads CASSEAGTLLTDTQYF. CDR3 DNA: TGTGCCAGCAGTGAGGCAGGGACACTGCTAACAGATACGCAGTATTTT.

This clone was found a few times. The chain joins TRBV3-1 (or the pseudogene TRBV3-2) to TRBJ2-3, with D possibly TRBD2 on 6 matching bases. The CDR3 spans 16 residues. V dropped 6 bases and J dropped 0 bases, with 16 bases sitting between them. The V gene's germline CDR1 is LGHDT and CDR2 YNNKEL (reference sequence). The CDR3 region is CASSLRGLPSTDTQYF. Written as DNA, the CDR3 is TGTGCCAGCAGTCTTCGGGGACTCCCTAGCACAGATACGCAGTATTTT.

The J gene is TRBJ2-3, the V gene TRBV2; TRBD2 agrees at 7 bases. The CDR3 is 15 residues long. V lost 5 bases to trimming and J lost 1 base; unmatched junction nucleotides: 6. Germline CDR1 is SNHLY and CDR2 is FYNNEI. The DNA for the CDR3 is TGTGCCAGCAGTCGACGGGGGGAAGGCACAGATACGCAGTATTTT. Its translation is CASSRRGEGTDTQYF. Complete variable domain (other parts from reference TRBV2 and TRBJ2-3): EPEVTQTPSHQVTQMGQEVILRCVPISNHLYFYWYRQILGQKVEFLVSFYNNEISEKSEIFDDQFSVERPDGSNFTLKIRSTKLEDSAMYFCASSRRGEGTDTQYFGPGTRLTVL.

The V gene is TRBV19, the J gene TRBJ1-1; D perhaps matches TRBD1 (5 bases). V lost 3 bases and J 7 bases, leaving 12 bases between the germline ends. Germline V gene data show CDR1 as LNHDA and CDR2 as SQIVND (reference sequence). This CDR3 spans 13 amino acids. CDR3 sequence: CASSMVGVDEAFF. Written as DNA, the CDR3 is TGTGCCAGTAGTATGGTAGGGGTGGATGAAGCTTTCTTT.

About this clone itself: Because the CDR3's place on the DNA is in doubt, the DNA is left out and the CDR3 is given as listed by TCRdb. This chain joins TRBV21-1 and TRBJ2-2; TRBD2 was called by the table and not checked on the DNA. TRBV21-1 is described as a pseudogene. The length of the CDR3 is 17 amino acids, counting both ends. CDR3 protein: CASSKRWAGGSTGELFF.

In this sample, this clone turned up once. The chain links TRBV6-1 to TRBJ2-5, with 11 nucleotides matching TRBD2. Germline CDR1 MNHNS, CDR2 SASEGT. This CDR3 comprises 15 residues. V trimming: 1 base; J trimming: 4 bases; junction bases outside the gene matches: 2. The CDR3 nucleotides are TGTGCCAGCAGTGAAGGGCTAGCGGGAGGAGAGACCCAGTACTTC. Amino acids: CASSEGLAGGETQYF.

This chain joins TRBV7-9 and TRBJ2-2, with D possibly matching TRBD1 (5 bases). Deletions cut 8 bases from V and 1 base from J, with 8 bases between. Germline CDR1 reads SEHNR; CDR2 reads FQNEAQ (reference sequence). The CDR3 totals 13 residues. In nucleotides, the CDR3 is TGTGCCAGCGGGCAGGGGAACACCGGGGAGCTGTTTTTT. Translated, it gives CASGQGNTGELFF.

This clone was recorded a few times. The J gene is TRBJ1-4, the V gene TRBV7-9; 8 bases are shared with TRBD1. The CDR3 loop spans 15 amino acids. V lost 2 bases, J lost 7 bases, and 6 bases stayed unmatched. The germline V gene has CDR1 SEHNR and CDR2 FQNEAQ (reference sequence). The CDR3, as DNA: TGTGCCAGCAGCTTACCGCAGGGGGCTGGTGAAAAACTGTTTTTT. It translates to CASSLPQGAGEKLFF. The whole variable domain, filled in from reference TRBV7-9 and TRBJ1-4, reads DTGVSQNPRHKITKRGQNVTFRCDPISEHNRLYWYRQTLGQGPEFLTYFQNEAQLEKSRLLSDRFSAERPKGSFSTLEIQRTEQGDSAMYLCASSLPQGAGEKLFFGSGTQLSVL.

In this sample, this clone turned up once. The J gene is TRBJ2-2, the V gene TRBV7-2; maybe TRBD2 (5 bases). Looked up from germline, CDR1 is SGHTA and CDR2 is FQGNSA. The CDR3 loop spans 15 amino acids. Trimming shortened V by 1 base and J by 6 bases, and 12 bases separated the two germline ends. The CDR3 DNA sequence: TGTGCCAGCAGCTTAGGTCGGGGTATGGCCGGGGAGCTGTTTTTT. Its protein is CASSLGRGMAGELFF.

This clone is a singleton in its sample. V is TRBV18 and J is TRBJ2-7; TRBD1 aligns across 7 bases. The CDR3 has 13 residues. Germline V gene data show CDR1 as KGHSH and CDR2 as LQKENI. Losses at the gene ends were 6 bases for V and 7 bases for J; bases not matched to a gene: 9. The CDR3 coding sequence is TGTGCCAGCTCGTACGATAGGGGGCGTGAGCAGTACTTC. It yields the protein CASSYDRGREQYF.

V and J are TRBV7-6 and TRBJ1-3; 7 bases are a match to TRBD1. This CDR3 comprises 16 residues. Per the germline V gene, CDR1 is SGHVS and CDR2 is FNYEAQ. V was pared by 5 bases and J by 5 bases, with 12 bases of the junction left unmatched. CDR3 amino acids: CASSQPTGDARNTIYF. DNA of the CDR3: TGTGCCAGCAGCCAACCAACAGGGGATGCGAGAAACACCATATATTTT.